This TCR beta chain emerged from a study of monozygotic twins with inflammatory bowel disease. Reprocessing the 5' RACE reads, TCRdb reports a single entry for every CDR3 protein and omits DNA. The sample totals 350,000 to 500,000 distinct CDR3 sequences. Details on this clonotype: No antigen is known for it.

Points from the study as a whole: Limited statistical power may explain no repertoire similarity difference between concordant and discordant twins.

This sequence was found in a human donor with ulcerative colitis or Crohn's disease, or a healthy co-twin of an affected twin (not recorded which). Sequencing was done on a sample of blood.

This chain's CDR3 is CASSLALRTNTEAFF. The chain employs TRBV5-1 and TRBJ1-1; without DNA, the TCRdb call of TRBD1 cannot be checked. The length of the CDR3 is 15 residues. The germline CDR1 and CDR2 sequences are SGHRS and YFSETQ.